Below, one TCR beta chain is given with its context. These data are taken from a study of blood T cell repertoires in COVID-19. The overall study: PBMCs, B-cell-depleted T cells, or T cells were the source of the cDNA or gDNA that made up the material.

The germline CDR1 and CDR2 sequences are SGHRS and YFSETQ. Trimming removed 0 bases from V and 7 bases from J, with 7 bases in between. This CDR3 is built from 12 residues. Authors' analysis steps: Reference gene primer amplification in the assay estimated nucleated cell counts. Using immunoSEQ multiplex PCR, the repertoire was profiled, and TCRdb retains in-frame clones only, with some absent. For V, J and clone size, that table is used; D and trimming come from the DNA. The table shows 65,000 to 70,000 clones, with roughly three quarters occurring only once. This chain links TRBV5-1 with TRBJ1-2; D gene ambiguous. The receptor's source is a man in his sixties with acute or convalescent COVID-19. The sequenced material came from peripheral blood. CDR3 sequence reads: CASSLVRGGYTF. The CDR3 DNA reads as TGCGCCAGCAGCTTGGTTCGGGGTGGCTACACCTTC.